Here is one T cell receptor beta chain with its context. The CDR3 is 13 amino acids. V gave up 2 bases and J gave up 3 bases, with 9 bases separating them. Germline V gene sequence: CDR1 SGHRS, CDR2 YFSETQ. This sample is part of a study of early T cells in non-severe SARS-CoV-2 infection. Whole-study context: Chains were unpaired, as sequencing was done on bulk RNA from unsorted whole blood.

TCRdb independently ran MiXCR on the 5' RACE reads; one entry per CDR3 protein. In the table there are 42,000 or so distinct CDR3 sequences, roughly 10% of which are singletons. The chain recombines TRBV5-1 with TRBJ2-7, with unresolved D. The source is an adult who was a healthcare worker with PCR-confirmed SARS-CoV-2 infection or an uninfected control (not recorded which). The sample consisted of whole blood. DNA for the CDR3: TGCGCCAGCAGCTTCACGGCCCTCTACGAGCAGTACTTC. This encodes CASSFTALYEQYF.